Below, one T cell receptor (beta chain) is given with its context. This receptor's antigen is unknown. No quality values exist for individual bases; no much larger clone is one base distant. The method behind the library was the immunoSEQ multiplex PCR assay. Alongside multiparametric flow cytometry, deep sequencing of rearranged TCR beta loci was used to profile the T cell repertoires. What TCRdb holds here is the immuneACCESS table cut down to in-frame rearrangements. Part of the clones is not present; checked against another copy, under half of the missing clones reflect an unresolved V gene, and the others are unexplained. The sample profile shows approximately 6,800 clones; roughly 89% of them were found once. The top ten constitute 15% to 20% of the sample. The data were obtained in a study of lymphopenia after photon versus proton radiotherapy (dated by TCRdb to the late 2010s). For context, the study as a whole: The study compared the immunological effects of photon versus proton radiation therapy in patients with gastrointestinal tumors who developed high-grade lymphopenia. The study aimed to characterize how the two radiation modalities differ in their impact on the immune system. The cohort included around 22 patients with gastrointestinal tumors who developed lymphopenia after receiving either photon or proton therapy.

Points the paper makes about the study in general: After the lymphocyte count nadir, oligoclonal expansion, especially of CD8+ Temra cells, was observed in photon-treated repertoires, and the drop in diversity was driven by this expansion. During treatment, patients who received photon therapy lost naive T cells and TCR diversity and gained effector/memory populations, whereas patients who received proton therapy remained relatively stable. Across the cohort, an inverse correlation was found between a larger post-nadir drop in TCR diversity and overall survival time among patients who died. The survival association was assessed only in patients who died, and better survival with proton therapy was presented by the authors as a possibility rather than a demonstrated result.

The source material was peripheral blood, sampled from a patient treated with photon-based radiotherapy. The TCR comes from a man in his 60s with cholangiocarcinoma.

The CDR3 here reads CAARTGGTEAFF. The nucleotide sequence is given as TGTGCCGCGCGAACTGGGGGCACTGAAGCTTTCTTT. This sequence uses TRBV6-6 and TRBJ1-1, and perhaps TRBD1 as D gene, on 5 matching bases. V and J are truncated by 11 bases and 4 bases respectively, leaving an intervening sequence of 14 bases. Reading from cysteine to phenylalanine, the CDR3 counts 12 amino acids. The only DNA kept is the CDR3, 36 bases in frame from the first base. The germline V gene (reference sequence) sets CDR1 to MNHNY and CDR2 to SVGAGI.